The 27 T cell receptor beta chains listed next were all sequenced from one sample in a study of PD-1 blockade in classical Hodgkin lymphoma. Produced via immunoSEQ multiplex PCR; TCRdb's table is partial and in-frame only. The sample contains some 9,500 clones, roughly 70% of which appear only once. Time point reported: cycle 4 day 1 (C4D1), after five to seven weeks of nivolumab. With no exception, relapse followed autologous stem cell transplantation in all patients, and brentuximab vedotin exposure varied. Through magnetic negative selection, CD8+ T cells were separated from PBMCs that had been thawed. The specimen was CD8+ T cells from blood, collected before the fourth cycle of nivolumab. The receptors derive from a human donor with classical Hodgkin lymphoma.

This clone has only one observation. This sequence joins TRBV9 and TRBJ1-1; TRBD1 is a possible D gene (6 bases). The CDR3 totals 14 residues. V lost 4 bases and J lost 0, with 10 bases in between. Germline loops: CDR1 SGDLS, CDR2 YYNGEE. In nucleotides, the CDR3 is TGTGCCAGCAGCCCAACAGGGTTGAACACTGAAGCTTTCTTT. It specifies CASSPTGLNTEAFF. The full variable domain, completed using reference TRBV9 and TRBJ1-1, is DSGVTQTPKHLITATGQRVTLRCSPRSGDLSVYWYQQSLDQGLQFLIQYYNGEERAKGNILERFSAQQFPDLHSELNLSSLELGDSALYFCASSPTGLNTEAFFGQGTRLTVV.

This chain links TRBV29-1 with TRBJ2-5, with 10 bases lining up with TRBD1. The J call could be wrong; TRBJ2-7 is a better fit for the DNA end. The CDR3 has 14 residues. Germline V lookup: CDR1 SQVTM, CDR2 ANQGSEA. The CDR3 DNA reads TGCAGCGTTGAAGTCCGGACAGGGGGCTACGAGCAGTACTTC. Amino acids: CSVEVRTGGYEQYF.

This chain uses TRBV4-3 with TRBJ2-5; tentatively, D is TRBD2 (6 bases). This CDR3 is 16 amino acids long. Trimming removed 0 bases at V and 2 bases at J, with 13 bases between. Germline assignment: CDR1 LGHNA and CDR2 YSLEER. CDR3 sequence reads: CASSQELAWAQETQYF. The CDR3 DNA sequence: TGCGCCAGCAGCCAAGAACTAGCATGGGCTCAAGAGACCCAGTACTTC.

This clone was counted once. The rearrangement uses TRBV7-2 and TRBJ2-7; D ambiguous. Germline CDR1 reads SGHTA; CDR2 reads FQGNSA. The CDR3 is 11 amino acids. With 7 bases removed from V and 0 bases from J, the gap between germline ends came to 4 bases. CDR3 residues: CASTGSYEQYF. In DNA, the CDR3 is TGTGCCAGCACGGGCTCCTACGAGCAGTACTTC.

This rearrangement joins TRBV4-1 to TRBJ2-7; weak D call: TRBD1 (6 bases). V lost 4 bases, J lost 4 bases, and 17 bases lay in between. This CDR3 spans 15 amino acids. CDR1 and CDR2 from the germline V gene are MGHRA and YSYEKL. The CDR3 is CASSLGSGQLYEQYF. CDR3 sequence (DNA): TGCGCCAGCAGCCTCGGAAGCGGACAGCTTTACGAGCAGTACTTC.

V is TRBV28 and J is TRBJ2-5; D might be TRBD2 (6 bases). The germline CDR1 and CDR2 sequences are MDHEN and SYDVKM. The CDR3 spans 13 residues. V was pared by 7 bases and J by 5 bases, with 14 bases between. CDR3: CASTRGLRETQYF. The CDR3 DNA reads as TGTGCCAGCACCCGGGGACTTAGGGAGACCCAGTACTTC.

The CDR3 loop is CASTTEGVTGELFF. In DNA, the CDR3 is TGCGCCAGCACCACAGAAGGGGTAACCGGGGAGCTGTTTTTT. The V call is TRBV5-1, the J call TRBJ2-2; D possibly corresponds to TRBD1 (5 bases). The CDR3 extends over 14 amino acids. V was clipped by 6 bases and J by 5 bases, with 14 bases between them. Germline V gene sequence: CDR1 SGHRS, CDR2 YFSETQ.

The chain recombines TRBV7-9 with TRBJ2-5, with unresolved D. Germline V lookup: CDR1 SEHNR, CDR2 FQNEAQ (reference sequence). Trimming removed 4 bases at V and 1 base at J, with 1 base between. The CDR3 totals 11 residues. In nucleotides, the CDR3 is TGTGCCAGCAGCTCCCAAGAGACCCAGTACTTC. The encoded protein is CASSSQETQYF.

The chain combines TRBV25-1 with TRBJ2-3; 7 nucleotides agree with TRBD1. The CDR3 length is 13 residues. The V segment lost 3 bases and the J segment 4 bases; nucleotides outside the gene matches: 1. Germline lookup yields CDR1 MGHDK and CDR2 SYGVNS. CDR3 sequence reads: CASSEGQSDTQYF. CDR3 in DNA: TGTGCCAGCAGTGAGGGACAGTCAGATACGCAGTATTTT.

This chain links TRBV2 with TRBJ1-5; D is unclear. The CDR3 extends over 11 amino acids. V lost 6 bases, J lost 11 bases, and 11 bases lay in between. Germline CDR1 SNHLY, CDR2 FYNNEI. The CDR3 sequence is CASSALRAQHF. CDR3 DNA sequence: TGTGCCAGCAGCGCACTGCGGGCCCAGCATTTT.

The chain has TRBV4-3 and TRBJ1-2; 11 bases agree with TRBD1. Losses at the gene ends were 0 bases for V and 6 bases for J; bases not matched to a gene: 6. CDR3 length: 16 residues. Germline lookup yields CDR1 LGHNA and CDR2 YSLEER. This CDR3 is CASSQDTGTGGDGYTF. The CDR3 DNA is TGCGCCAGCAGCCAAGATACCGGGACAGGGGGGGATGGCTACACCTTC.

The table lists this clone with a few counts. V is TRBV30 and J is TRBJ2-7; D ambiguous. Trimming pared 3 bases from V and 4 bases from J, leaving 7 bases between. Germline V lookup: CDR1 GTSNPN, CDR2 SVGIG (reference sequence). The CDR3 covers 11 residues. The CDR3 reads CAWRGAYEQYF. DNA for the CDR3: TGTGCCTGGAGGGGCGCGTACGAGCAGTACTTC.

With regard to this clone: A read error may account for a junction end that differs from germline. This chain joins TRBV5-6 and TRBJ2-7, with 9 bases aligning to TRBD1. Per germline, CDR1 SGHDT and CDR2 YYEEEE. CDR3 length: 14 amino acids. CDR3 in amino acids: CASSKGQGTYGQYF. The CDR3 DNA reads TGTGCCAGCAGTAAAGGACAGGGGACCTACGGGCAGTACTTC.

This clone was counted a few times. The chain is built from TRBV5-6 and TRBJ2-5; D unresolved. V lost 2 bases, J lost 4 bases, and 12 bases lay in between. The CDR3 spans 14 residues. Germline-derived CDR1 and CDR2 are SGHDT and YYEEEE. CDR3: CASSFTNIGETQYF. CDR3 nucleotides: TGTGCCAGCAGCTTTACCAATATTGGAGAGACCCAGTACTTC.

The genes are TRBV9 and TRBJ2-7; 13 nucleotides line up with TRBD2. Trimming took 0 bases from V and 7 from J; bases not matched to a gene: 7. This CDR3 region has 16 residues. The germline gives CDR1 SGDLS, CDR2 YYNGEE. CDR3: CASSVGTSGSSREQYF. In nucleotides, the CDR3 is TGTGCCAGCAGCGTAGGGACTAGCGGGAGTTCCCGGGAGCAGTACTTC.

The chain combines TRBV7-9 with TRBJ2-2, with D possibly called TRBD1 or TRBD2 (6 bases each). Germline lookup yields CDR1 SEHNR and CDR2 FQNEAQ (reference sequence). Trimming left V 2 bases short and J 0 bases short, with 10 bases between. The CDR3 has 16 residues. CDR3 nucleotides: TGTGCCAGCAGCTTAAGGAGGGGGGCGAACACCGGGGAGCTGTTTTTT. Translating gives CASSLRRGANTGELFF.

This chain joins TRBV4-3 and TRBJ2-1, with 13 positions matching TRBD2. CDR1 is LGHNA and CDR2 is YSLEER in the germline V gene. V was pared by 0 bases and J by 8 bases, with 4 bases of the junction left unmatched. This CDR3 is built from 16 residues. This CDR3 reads CASSQETSGRAYEQFF. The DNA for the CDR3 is TGCGCCAGCAGCCAAGAAACTAGCGGGAGGGCCTATGAGCAGTTCTTC.

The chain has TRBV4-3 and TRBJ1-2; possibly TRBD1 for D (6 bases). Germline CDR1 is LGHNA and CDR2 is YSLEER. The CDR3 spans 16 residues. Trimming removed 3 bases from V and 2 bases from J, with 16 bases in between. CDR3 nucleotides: TGCGCCAGCAGCCAGGCGTTCGGACAGCCGAACTATGGCTACACCTTC. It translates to CASSQAFGQPNYGYTF.

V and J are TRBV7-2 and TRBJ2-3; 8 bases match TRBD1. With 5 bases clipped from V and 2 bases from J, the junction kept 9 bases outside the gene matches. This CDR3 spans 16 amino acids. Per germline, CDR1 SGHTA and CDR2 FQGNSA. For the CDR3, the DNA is TGTGCCAGCAGCGACGGACAGGGAAAATACACAGATACGCAGTATTTT. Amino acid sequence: CASSDGQGKYTDTQYF.

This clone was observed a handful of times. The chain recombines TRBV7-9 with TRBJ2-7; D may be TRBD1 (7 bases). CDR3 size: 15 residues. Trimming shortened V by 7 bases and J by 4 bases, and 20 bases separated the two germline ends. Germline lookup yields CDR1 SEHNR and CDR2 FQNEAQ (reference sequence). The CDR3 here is CASTPTGPGGYEQYF. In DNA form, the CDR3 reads TGTGCCAGCACCCCCACGGGTCCAGGGGGGTACGAGCAGTACTTC.

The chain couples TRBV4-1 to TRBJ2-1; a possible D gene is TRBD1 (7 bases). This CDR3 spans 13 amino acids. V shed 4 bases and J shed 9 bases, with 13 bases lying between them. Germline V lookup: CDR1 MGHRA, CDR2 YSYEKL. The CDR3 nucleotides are TGCGCCAGCAGCCCGCGGAGGGGGCCTGAGCAGTTCTTC. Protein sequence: CASSPRRGPEQFF.

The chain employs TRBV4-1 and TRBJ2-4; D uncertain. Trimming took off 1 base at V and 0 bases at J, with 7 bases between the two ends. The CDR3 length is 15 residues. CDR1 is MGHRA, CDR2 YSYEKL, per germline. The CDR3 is CASSQAFIAKNIQYF. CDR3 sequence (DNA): TGCGCCAGCAGCCAAGCCTTTATAGCCAAAAACATTCAGTACTTC.

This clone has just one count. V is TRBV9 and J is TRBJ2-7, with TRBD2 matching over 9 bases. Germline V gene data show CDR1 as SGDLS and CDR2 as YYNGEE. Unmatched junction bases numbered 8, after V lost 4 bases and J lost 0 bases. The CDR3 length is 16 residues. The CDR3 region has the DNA TGTGCCAGCAGCTCCATAGCGGGAGCGCGCTCCTACGAGCAGTACTTC. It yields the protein CASSSIAGARSYEQYF.

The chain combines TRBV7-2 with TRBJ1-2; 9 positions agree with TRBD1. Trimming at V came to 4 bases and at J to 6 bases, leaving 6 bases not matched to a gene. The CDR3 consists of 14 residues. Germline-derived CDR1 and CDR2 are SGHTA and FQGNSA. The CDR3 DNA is TGTGCCAGCAGCTCCACAGGGGGCGCGGATGGCTACACCTTC. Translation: CASSSTGGADGYTF.

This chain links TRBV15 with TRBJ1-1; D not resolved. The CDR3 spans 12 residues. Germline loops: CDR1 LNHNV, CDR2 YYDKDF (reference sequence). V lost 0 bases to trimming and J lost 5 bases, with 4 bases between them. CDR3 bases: TGTGCCACCAGCAGAGATAATACTGAAGCTTTCTTT. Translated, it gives CATSRDNTEAFF.

The CDR3 reads CASSERVRGGDLFGQYF. The CDR3, as DNA: TGTGCCAGCAGTGAAAGAGTACGTGGCGGGGATTTATTCGGACAGTACTTC. The V and J genes are TRBV6-1 and TRBJ2-7, with D possibly TRBD2 on 6 matching bases. The CDR3 totals 17 residues. V lost 2 bases, J lost 10 bases, and 27 bases lay in between. Germline V lookup: CDR1 MNHNS, CDR2 SASEGT.

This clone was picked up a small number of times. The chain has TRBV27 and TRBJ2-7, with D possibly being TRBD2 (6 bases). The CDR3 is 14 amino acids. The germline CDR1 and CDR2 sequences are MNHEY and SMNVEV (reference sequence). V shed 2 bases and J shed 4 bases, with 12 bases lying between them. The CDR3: CASSLQNGGYEQYF. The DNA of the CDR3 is TGTGCCAGCAGTTTACAAAACGGGGGATACGAGCAGTACTTC.